Below, 21 T cell receptor beta chains from the same sample are listed, as sequenced in a study of blood T cell repertoires in COVID-19. Repertoires were generated with immunoSEQ multiplex PCR, while TCRdb's copy carries only in-frame clones and drops some. In the table there are about 340,000 clones, 83% of which are singletons. The sequencing input was peripheral blood. Receptors originate from a man aged 25 to 40 with active or convalescent COVID-19.

The chain is built from TRBV30 and TRBJ1-5; D possibly corresponds to TRBD1 (6 bases). V lost 1 base to trimming and J lost 1 base, with 11 bases between them. The CDR3 spans 15 residues. Germline V gene data show CDR1 as GTSNPN and CDR2 as SVGIG (reference sequence). In nucleotides, the CDR3 is TGTGCCTGGAGTGGATCGAGGGGGAGCAATCAGCCCCAGCATTTT. Translated: CAWSGSRGSNQPQHF.

The chain couples TRBV19 to TRBJ2-7; maybe TRBD1 (7 bases). Germline CDR1 and CDR2: LNHDA and SQIVND (reference sequence). V lost 6 bases and J lost 1, with 13 bases in between. The CDR3 covers 14 residues. The CDR3 nucleotides are TGTGCCAGTAGCAAACAGGGGAGGTCCTACGAGCAGTACTTC. Translating gives CASSKQGRSYEQYF.

For the CDR3, the DNA is TGTGCCAGCAGTCCGGGACTAGCGGTGCCCTACGAGCAGTACTTC. It encodes CASSPGLAVPYEQYF. The chain joins TRBV9 to TRBJ2-7; 11 bases are a match to TRBD2. The CDR3 runs to 15 residues. Trimming took 5 bases from V and 2 from J; bases not matched to a gene: 6. Germline loops: CDR1 SGDLS, CDR2 YYNGEE.

The chain uses TRBV7-3 and TRBJ1-1; D remains ambiguous. Germline loops: CDR1 SGHTA, CDR2 FQGTGA. The CDR3 has 14 residues. V dropped 5 bases and J dropped 9 bases, with 19 bases sitting between them. The CDR3 region is CASSGLIGPFQAFF. The CDR3 DNA follows: TGTGCCAGCAGCGGGCTTATCGGCCCTTTCCAAGCTTTCTTT.

V is TRBV9 and J is TRBJ2-3; a weak D match, TRBD2 (6 bases). The CDR3 runs 15 residues. V lost 2 bases and J 2 bases, leaving 12 bases between the germline ends. CDR1 and CDR2 from the germline V gene are SGDLS and YYNGEE. The CDR3 DNA reads TGTGCCAGCAGCGTTGGTGGGAGGTCCACAGATACGCAGTATTTT. Its translation: CASSVGGRSTDTQYF.

This clone has at least ten counts. The chain recombines TRBV2 with TRBJ2-2, with 13 bases matching TRBD2. Germline assignment: CDR1 SNHLY and CDR2 FYNNEI. Unmatched junction bases numbered 5, after V lost 5 bases and J lost 8 bases. This CDR3 has 15 residues. CDR3 bases: TGTGCCAGCAGTTGGACTAGCGGGGGTTATGGGGAGCTGTTTTTT. Its translation: CASSWTSGGYGELFF.

J is TRBJ1-4 and V is TRBV7-9, with TRBD1 identical over 7 bases. CDR3 size: 16 residues. After removal of 5 bases from V and 0 bases from J, the junction contained 6 bases not matched to a gene. Germline V gene sequence: CDR1 SEHNR, CDR2 FQNEAQ (reference sequence). The CDR3 region is CASSRDSSATNEKLFF. In DNA, the CDR3 is TGTGCCAGCAGCCGGGACAGCTCTGCAACTAATGAAAAACTGTTTTTT.

This chain uses TRBV19 with TRBJ1-5; 8 bases agree with TRBD1. This CDR3 contains 15 residues. CDR1 and CDR2 (germline): LNHDA, SQIVND (reference sequence). Trimming removed 8 bases from V and 4 bases from J; junction bases left unmatched: 10. The CDR3 sequence is CASRQGASGNQPQHF. The DNA for the CDR3 is TGTGCCAGTCGTCAGGGGGCCTCGGGTAATCAGCCCCAGCATTTT.

This clone was counted once. The genes are TRBV3-1 (or the pseudogene TRBV3-2) and TRBJ2-5; the match to TRBD2 covers 9 bases. CDR3 length: 14 residues. CDR1 is LGHDT, CDR2 YNNKEL, per germline (reference sequence). The ends lost 4 bases at V and 4 bases at J; junction bases unmatched: 4. The CDR3 reads CASSRGGGAETQYF. The DNA of the CDR3 is TGTGCCAGCAGCCGAGGCGGGGGGGCAGAGACCCAGTACTTC.

The chain employs TRBV12-5 and TRBJ1-3; TRBD1 is a possible D gene (5 bases). Trimming shortened V by 1 base and J by 3 bases, and 13 bases separated the two germline ends. This CDR3 is 16 amino acids long. Looked up from germline, CDR1 is LGHNT and CDR2 is FRNRAP. CDR3 DNA: TGTGCTAGTGGTTTGGCACCAGGGAGGAGTGGAAACACCATATATTTT. Amino acids: CASGLAPGRSGNTIYF.

The chain is built from TRBV7-2 and TRBJ2-6; 9 nucleotides agree with TRBD2. V shed 7 bases, J shed 4 bases, and the junction held 17 bases outside the gene matches. This CDR3 spans 19 amino acids. In germline, CDR1 is SGHTA, CDR2 FQGNSA. CDR3: CASTPPWGGRASGANVLTF. The CDR3 coding sequence is TGTGCCAGCACCCCCCCGTGGGGCGGGAGGGCCTCCGGGGCCAACGTCCTGACTTTC.

As to this clone: The same CDR3 also results from other DNA sequences found in this sample. The chain recombines TRBV9 with TRBJ2-7; 10 nucleotides match TRBD2. This CDR3 region has 15 residues. In germline, CDR1 is SGDLS, CDR2 YYNGEE. The V segment lost 4 bases and the J segment 3 bases; nucleotides outside the gene matches: 7. The CDR3 nucleotides are TGTGCCAGCAGCCCGGGGCTAGCGGGGGTCTACGAGCAGTACTTC. The encoded protein is CASSPGLAGVYEQYF.

CDR3 loop: CASSLAREWGNEQFF. The CDR3 coding sequence is TGTGCCAGCAGTTTGGCGCGGGAGTGGGGCAATGAGCAGTTCTTC. J is TRBJ2-1 and V is TRBV28; 7 nucleotides line up with TRBD2. CDR1 is MDHEN and CDR2 is SYDVKM in the germline V gene. The V and J ends lost 3 bases and 6 bases, in that order; junction bases with no gene match: 8. The CDR3 sequence is 15 residues long.

This clone was picked up one time. V usage is TRBV28 and J usage is TRBJ1-5; unclear D gene. Between the trimmed V and J ends, which lost 8 bases and 5 bases, there was a span of 16 bases. The germline gives CDR1 MDHEN, CDR2 SYDVKM. The CDR3 length is 14 residues. The CDR3 sequence is CASHESPEYQPQHF. CDR3 nucleotides: TGTGCCAGCCACGAATCCCCCGAGTATCAGCCCCAGCATTTT.

The chain has TRBV5-1 and TRBJ2-2; 11 bases fit TRBD2. With 5 bases clipped from V and 5 bases from J, the junction kept 5 bases outside the gene matches. CDR1 is SGHRS, CDR2 YFSETQ, per germline. CDR3 size: 15 residues. CDR3 nucleotides: TGCGCCAGCAGGTTCGCTAGCGGGAGGACCGGGGAGCTGTTTTTT. Its translation is CASRFASGRTGELFF.

This chain joins TRBV7-2 and TRBJ2-1; a possible D gene is TRBD1 (5 bases). The CDR3 contains 12 residues. V shed 10 bases and J shed 10 bases, with 17 bases lying between them. Germline-derived CDR1 and CDR2 are SGHTA and FQGNSA. The CDR3 bases are TGTGCCACCCGATCGCAAGGGGTAGAGCAGTTCTTC. Its translation: CATRSQGVEQFF.

This chain joins TRBV19 and TRBJ2-3; tentative D call: TRBD2 (6 bases). From germline, CDR1 is LNHDA and CDR2 SQIVND (reference sequence). V was cut by 3 bases and J by 7 bases, with 17 bases left in between. This CDR3 is 15 amino acids long. This CDR3 reads CASSIRREVQNTQYF. The DNA of the CDR3 is TGTGCCAGTAGTATCCGGAGGGAGGTTCAAAATACGCAGTATTTT.

The chain combines TRBV18 with TRBJ2-1; D gene uncertain. CDR1 KGHSH and CDR2 LQKENI come from the germline V gene. Between the trimmed V and J ends, which lost 3 bases and 10 bases, there was a span of 13 bases. This CDR3 contains 13 residues. CDR3 loop: CASSPSPGKEQFF. DNA for the CDR3: TGTGCCAGCTCACCCTCTCCAGGAAAAGAGCAGTTCTTC.

V usage is TRBV6-5 and J usage is TRBJ1-6, with D perhaps matching TRBD1 (5 bases). V dropped 6 bases and J dropped 8 bases, with 17 bases sitting between them. The CDR3 consists of 15 residues. Looked up from germline, CDR1 is MNHEY and CDR2 is SVGAGI. CDR3 sequence: CASSLPVQDDSPLHF. The CDR3 nucleotides read TGTGCCAGCAGCCTGCCGGTACAGGATGATTCACCCCTCCACTTT.

This chain joins TRBV3-1 (or the pseudogene TRBV3-2) and TRBJ2-1, with 9 bases that match TRBD2. The CDR3 totals 19 residues. Germline V gene sequence: CDR1 LGHDT, CDR2 YNNKEL (reference sequence). V was clipped by 0 bases and J by 0 bases; unmatched bases: 9. CDR3 residues: CASSQEKRGVISSYNEQFF. CDR3 DNA sequence: TGTGCCAGCAGCCAAGAGAAGCGGGGGGTTATTAGCTCCTACAATGAGCAGTTCTTC.

The V and J genes are TRBV10-3 and TRBJ2-1, with 8 bases matching TRBD2. The CDR3 has 16 amino acids. Trimming took 4 bases from V and 4 from J; bases not matched to a gene: 9. The germline gives CDR1 ENHRY, CDR2 SYGVKD. The CDR3 DNA is TGTGCCATCAGTGCGGAATTAGCGGGATGGTACAATGAGCAGTTCTTC. Translated, it gives CAISAELAGWYNEQFF.